Below are 24 T cell receptor beta chains sequenced from a single sample in a study of molecular identifiers for immune sequencing clone quantification. In TCRdb, the PCR reads were re-called with MiXCR into one record per CDR3 protein. The repertoire holds around 40,000 distinct CDR3 sequences, roughly a fifth seen once, with 0.9% to 1.2% in the top ten. Material: naive CD8+ T cells from blood, with Jurkat cell RNA spiked in. Subset reported: FACS-sorted CD8+CD4-CCR7+CD45RA+ naive T cells. Source of these receptors: a human donor in good health. Some libraries in this study had Jurkat cell RNA spiked in.

V is TRBV6-2 or TRBV6-3 and J is TRBJ2-3; 8 nucleotides agree with TRBD2. In germline, CDR1 is MNHEY, CDR2 SVGEGT. The J segment lost 0 bases and the V segment lost 0 bases, leaving 2 bases of the junction unmatched. There are 16 residues in the CDR3. CDR3 DNA: TGTGCCAGCAGTTACTCAGCGGGGGAAAGCACAGATACGCAGTATTTT. Its translation: CASSYSAGESTDTQYF.

The J gene is TRBJ1-4, the V gene TRBV4-1; D not certain. V lost 1 base and J 0 bases, leaving 6 bases between the germline ends. The CDR3 has 15 amino acids. Germline V gene sequence: CDR1 MGHRA, CDR2 YSYEKL. The CDR3 region has the DNA TGCGCCAGCAGCCAAGGTCGAGCAACTAATGAAAAACTGTTTTTT. Amino acids: CASSQGRATNEKLFF.

This clonotype was observed at least ten times. The chain uses TRBV9 and TRBJ1-1, with TRBD1 as a possible D gene (6 bases). The V end was cut by 1 base, the J end by 5 bases, with 12 bases between. The CDR3 covers 14 residues. CDR1 SGDLS and CDR2 YYNGEE come from the germline V gene. The CDR3 DNA reads as TGTGCCAGCAGCGTATCCTGGGGGCGGACTGAAGCTTTCTTT. This sequence encodes CASSVSWGRTEAFF.

This clonotype was seen ten or more times. The chain employs TRBV29-1 and TRBJ2-7, with 7 bases lining up with TRBD1. The CDR3 consists of 15 residues. Per germline, CDR1 SQVTM and CDR2 ANQGSEA. J was trimmed by 7 bases and V by 4 bases; bases with no gene match: 16. CDR3 in amino acids: CSVVWIGTELGEQYF. CDR3 in DNA: TGCAGCGTTGTATGGATCGGGACAGAGCTTGGAGAGCAGTACTTC.

This clonotype occurred many times. The genes are TRBV3-1 and TRBJ2-1; 8 positions match TRBD2. The CDR3 runs 15 residues. Germline CDR1 and CDR2: LGHDT and YNNKEL (reference sequence). The trim removed 3 bases at V and 9 bases at J, leaving 10 bases unmatched. CDR3 protein: CASSQDLGLAVEQFF. The CDR3 coding sequence is TGTGCCAGCAGCCAGGACCTAGGACTAGCTGTTGAGCAGTTCTTC.

This clonotype was recorded many times. CDR3 DNA: TGTGCCAGCAGTTACGGCGGATATGCTTTCTTT. Protein: CASSYGGYAFF. The V gene is TRBV6-5, the J gene TRBJ1-1, with D unclear. The CDR3 is 11 residues long. Germline V gene sequence: CDR1 MNHEY, CDR2 SVGAGI. V was clipped by 2 bases and J by 11 bases, with 9 bases between them.

This clonotype occurred many times. V gene TRBV5-6 combines with J gene TRBJ2-3; D gene ambiguous. V was clipped by 4 bases and J by 2 bases, with 14 bases between them. This CDR3 is 15 amino acids long. Germline values: CDR1 SGHDT, CDR2 YYEEEE. The DNA of the CDR3 is TGTGCCAGCAGCCTTTACGAATGGGTCACAGATACGCAGTATTTT. It encodes CASSLYEWVTDTQYF.

The chain employs TRBV14 and TRBJ1-1; D uncertain. The V and J ends lost 0 bases and 7 bases respectively, with 9 bases between them. CDR1 SGHDN and CDR2 FVKESK come from the germline V gene. This CDR3 spans 13 amino acids. The CDR3 DNA reads as TGTGCCAGCAGCCAAGAGGCTACGTTTGAAGCTTTCTTT. Amino acids: CASSQEATFEAFF.

This clonotype was seen ten or more times. The chain employs TRBV5-4 and TRBJ1-1; D gene uncertain. This CDR3 spans 13 amino acids. Trimming removed 2 bases at V and 0 bases at J, with 5 bases between. CDR1 is SGHNT and CDR2 is YYREEE in the germline V gene (reference sequence). This CDR3 reads CASSLSVNTEAFF. The CDR3 coding sequence is TGTGCCAGCAGCTTATCAGTGAACACTGAAGCTTTCTTT. The full variable domain, rest sourced from reference TRBV5-4 and TRBJ1-1, is ETGVTQSPTHLIKTRGQQVTLRCSSQSGHNTVSWYQQALGQGPQFIFQYYREEENGRGNFPPRFSGLQFPNYSSELNVNALELDDSALYLCASSLSVNTEAFFGQGTRLTVV.

V is TRBV27 and J is TRBJ2-2; 11 positions agree with TRBD2. Germline V gene lookup returns CDR1 MNHEY and CDR2 SMNVEV (reference sequence). The length of the CDR3 is 17 residues. J gave up 1 base and V 5 bases, and 6 bases lay outside the gene matches. The CDR3 region has the DNA TGTGCCAGCAGTGCCCTCGGGACTAGCGGGAACACCGGGGAGCTGTTTTTT. The encoded protein is CASSALGTSGNTGELFF.

This clonotype was recorded at least ten times. The gene calls are TRBV7-6 and TRBJ1-4, with D possibly TRBD1 on 5 matching bases. V gave up 8 bases and J gave up 4 bases, with 14 bases separating them. Germline V gene data show CDR1 as SGHVS and CDR2 as FNYEAQ. The CDR3 spans 14 residues. This CDR3 is CASAGDGYNEKLFF. DNA for the CDR3: TGTGCCAGCGCGGGGGACGGTTATAATGAAAAACTGTTTTTT.

This clonotype was seen only a few times. The V gene is TRBV6-2 or TRBV6-3, the J gene TRBJ2-1; 7 nucleotides match TRBD2. The length of the CDR3 is 15 residues. Germline V gene data show CDR1 as MNHEY and CDR2 as SVGEGT. The J segment lost 7 bases and the V segment lost 2 bases, leaving 8 bases of the junction unmatched. Here the CDR3 DNA reads TGTGCCAGCAGTTACGTCGGCGGGAGCTCGAATGAGCAGTTCTTC. Translating it yields CASSYVGGSSNEQFF.

Regarding this clonotype: Sequence at one end of the junction differs from germline and may be a read error. The J gene is TRBJ2-6, the V gene TRBV18; D is perhaps TRBD1 or TRBD2 (5 bases each). The CDR3 is 16 residues long. Germline lookup yields CDR1 KGHSH and CDR2 LQKENI. The DNA for the CDR3 is TGTGCCAGCTCACCACGTTCGGGGCCTGGGGCCAACGCCCTGACTTTC. It specifies CASSPRSGPGANALTF.

This rearrangement joins TRBV5-1 to TRBJ2-2; 12 bases match TRBD1. Losses at the gene ends were 4 bases for V and 2 bases for J; bases not matched to a gene: 12. Germline CDR1 SGHRS, CDR2 YFSETQ. CDR3 length: 19 amino acids. The CDR3 bases are TGCGCCAGCAGCGGAGAGGGACAGGGGGCGATCTCTAACACCGGGGAGCTGTTTTTT. This encodes CASSGEGQGAISNTGELFF.

This clonotype was found many times. This sequence joins TRBV7-9 and TRBJ2-6; D uncertain. This CDR3 is 15 amino acids long. Per the germline V gene, CDR1 is SEHNR and CDR2 is FQNEAQ (reference sequence). V shed 5 bases and J shed 0 bases, with 8 bases lying between them. The CDR3 DNA sequence: TGTGCCAGCAGCCCTCCGAACTCTGGGGCCAACGTCCTGACTTTC. Translating gives CASSPPNSGANVLTF.

This clonotype was counted at least ten times. The rearrangement uses TRBV7-6 and TRBJ1-1; D uncertain. The ends were cut back, 3 bases at V and 0 bases at J, with 11 bases in the middle. This CDR3 contains 15 residues. CDR1 is SGHVS, CDR2 FNYEAQ, per germline. The CDR3 DNA sequence: TGTGCCAGCAGCTTGGTTAGAGATTTGAACACTGAAGCTTTCTTT. It translates to CASSLVRDLNTEAFF.

This clonotype was seen many times. The chain has TRBV4-3 and TRBJ1-4; weak D call: TRBD1 (5 bases). Germline values: CDR1 LGHNA, CDR2 YSLEER. Trimming pared 0 bases from V and 8 bases from J, leaving 7 bases between. The CDR3 totals 13 residues. This chain's CDR3 is CASSQDGGEKLFF. DNA of the CDR3: TGCGCCAGCAGCCAAGATGGGGGGGAAAAACTGTTTTTT.

This clonotype was observed at least ten times. The chain links TRBV6-6 to TRBJ2-3; tentative D call: TRBD1 (6 bases). The CDR3 is made up of 16 amino acids. Trimming pared 6 bases from V and 3 bases from J, leaving 19 bases between. Germline V gene sequence: CDR1 MNHNY, CDR2 SVGAGI (reference sequence). In DNA form, the CDR3 reads TGTGCCAGCAGCAAGATTGGGCAGGGGCTAACAGATACGCAGTATTTT. Residues: CASSKIGQGLTDTQYF.

This clonotype was seen at least ten times. The V gene is TRBV15, the J gene TRBJ2-5; weak D call: TRBD1 (5 bases). Germline V gene data show CDR1 as LNHNV and CDR2 as YYDKDF (reference sequence). Trimming removed 0 bases at V and 1 base at J, with 6 bases between. The CDR3 totals 14 residues. The CDR3 sequence is CATSRETAQETQYF. Here the CDR3 DNA reads TGTGCCACCAGCAGAGAGACAGCCCAAGAGACCCAGTACTTC. The whole variable domain, remainder taken from reference TRBV15 and TRBJ2-5, is DAMVIQNPRYQVTQFGKPVTLSCSQTLNHNVMYWYQQKSSQAPKLLFHYYDKDFNNEADTPDNFQSRRPNTSFCFLDIRSPGLGDTAMYLCATSRETAQETQYFGPGTRLLVL.

CDR3 protein: CASFGEDGGYTF. CDR3 nucleotide sequence: TGTGCCAGCTTCGGGGAGGATGGTGGCTACACCTTC. This chain joins TRBV2 and TRBJ1-2, with D hard to call. Germline V gene lookup returns CDR1 SNHLY and CDR2 FYNNEI. Trimming pared 8 bases from V and 7 bases from J, leaving 14 bases between. CDR3 length equals 12 residues.

About this clonotype itself: A read error may be the cause here, since a much bigger clone is one base away. This chain links TRBV30 with TRBJ2-2; TRBD2 is a possible D gene (6 bases). The CDR3 runs 13 residues. Looked up from germline, CDR1 is GTSNPN and CDR2 is SVGIG (reference sequence). CDR3 DNA: TGTGCCTGGAGTTGGACTCAGTTCGGGGGGCTGTTTTTT. Its translation: CAWSWTQFGGLFF.

In regard to this clonotype: The CDR3 does not end in the conserved phenylalanine or tryptophan, so this is likely a read error. The V and J genes are TRBV19 and TRBJ2-7, with unresolved D. V was pared by 1 base and J by 5 bases, with 3 bases between. CDR3 length equals 11 residues. The germline gives CDR1 LNHDA, CDR2 SQIVND (reference sequence). The CDR3 nucleotides are TGTGCCAGTAGTATAGGCCACGAGCAGTACTCC. The encoded protein is CASSIGHEQYS.

This clonotype was picked up many times. V gene TRBV6-5 combines with J gene TRBJ2-7; D possibly corresponds to TRBD2 (6 bases). CDR1 MNHEY and CDR2 SVGAGI come from the germline V gene. The CDR3 spans 13 residues. V lost 7 bases to trimming and J lost 0 bases, with 10 bases between them. CDR3 amino acids: CASTGEASYEQYF. DNA for the CDR3: TGTGCCAGCACGGGGGAGGCCTCCTACGAGCAGTACTTC.

This clonotype was found many times. The rearrangement joins TRBV20-1 to TRBJ2-7, with D maybe TRBD1 (6 bases). The CDR3 has 13 amino acids. CDR1 DFQATT and CDR2 SNEGSKA come from the germline V gene (reference sequence). V gave up 3 bases and J gave up 5 bases, with 14 bases separating them. CDR3 loop: CSASLGGMHEQYF. CDR3 nucleotide sequence: TGCAGTGCTAGTTTAGGGGGTATGCACGAGCAGTACTTC.